The sequence of this TCR beta chain was determined in a study of T cell clonotyping in hematopoietic cell transplantation. Libraries were prepared by immunoSEQ multiplex PCR; TCRdb keeps only in-frame clonotypes and omits some of them. The sample yields 10,000 to 14,000 clones, roughly 89% seen once. Recipient blood drawn about 28 days pretransplant and days 30, 100, 180 after. Study outcomes and limitations: Without cell sorting, CD4 versus CD8 contributions remain unresolved. At the given depth, recipient repertoires were over 95% de novo clonotypes. Recipient TCR diversity dropped after transplant; expanded clonotypes rose from day 30 to 180.

As concerns this clone: Its specificity is unknown.

The germline V gene encodes CDR1 SQVTM and CDR2 ANQGSEA. The V and J ends lost 0 bases and 2 bases, in that order; junction bases with no gene match: 3. The CDR3 spans 15 residues. This sequence originates from a female patient between 55 and 75 years old who had an allogeneic stem cell transplant from an unrelated donor, so the T cells may come from the graft donor. Some clones in this sample may be carry-over from other donors' samples. The sequencing used PBMCs, collected 100 days after allogeneic stem cell transplant. V is TRBV29-1 and J is TRBJ2-1, with TRBD2 matching 8 bases. The CDR3 sequence: CSVEDQGLAYNEQFF. The DNA of the CDR3 is TGCAGCGTTGAAGATCAGGGACTAGCCTACAATGAGCAGTTCTTC.